The next 28 T cell receptor beta chains were all read from a single sample in a study of blood T cell repertoires in COVID-19. The protocol was immunoSEQ multiplex PCR, while the TCRdb copy is restricted to in-frame clones and leaves out a portion. The table records tens of thousands of clones, about four fifths of them present only once. Sequenced: peripheral blood. Every receptor here comes from a man between 45 and 60 years old with active COVID-19.

The chain carries TRBV7-3 and TRBJ2-5, with a possible D match to TRBD2 (5 bases). The CDR3 sequence is 13 residues long. The V end lost 5 bases, the J end lost 7 bases, and 14 bases lay between the germline ends. CDR1 is SGHTA and CDR2 is FQGTGA in the germline V gene. The CDR3 DNA reads TGTGCCAGCAGCCCTAGCCACATAGGGACCCAGTACTTC. This encodes CASSPSHIGTQYF.

The chain carries TRBV6-2 or TRBV6-3 and TRBJ2-5; D is possibly TRBD1 (6 bases). V lost 5 bases, J lost 2 bases, and 12 bases lay in between. The CDR3 has 14 residues. The germline gives CDR1 MNHEY, CDR2 SVGEGT. This CDR3 is CASSILQGQETQYF. As DNA, the CDR3 is TGTGCCAGCAGTATTCTACAGGGACAAGAGACCCAGTACTTC.

This chain uses TRBV3-1 (or the pseudogene TRBV3-2) with TRBJ2-5; 8 nucleotides agree with TRBD2. Germline-derived CDR1 and CDR2 are LGHDT and YNNKEL (reference sequence). Trimming at V came to 1 base and at J to 5 bases, leaving 12 bases not matched to a gene. The CDR3 sequence is 17 residues long. The CDR3 DNA sequence: TGTGCCAGCAGCCAAGTAAGAACGGGGGGGGCCAGGGAGACCCAGTACTTC. It encodes CASSQVRTGGARETQYF.

The V gene is TRBV18, the J gene TRBJ1-6; D gene unclear. The CDR3 sequence is 14 residues long. The V end was cut by 2 bases, the J end by 9 bases, with 11 bases between. The germline V gene encodes CDR1 KGHSH and CDR2 LQKENI. Written as DNA, the CDR3 is TGTGCCAGCTCACCAGAGGGTAGGAGTTCACCCCTCCACTTT. This gives the protein CASSPEGRSSPLHF.

The chain couples TRBV6-2 or TRBV6-3 to TRBJ2-2; possibly TRBD2 for D (5 bases). This CDR3 region has 17 residues. Trimming stripped 0 bases from V and 8 bases from J, with 19 bases between. Germline V CDR1 and CDR2: MNHEY, SVGEGT. In nucleotides, the CDR3 is TGTGCCAGCAGTTACTCGAATATCCGCGTCCCGGGGGGGGAGCTGTTTTTT. Protein: CASSYSNIRVPGGELFF.

The CDR3 spells CASSLGMEGKLFF. CDR3 sequence (DNA): TGTGCCAGCTCACTAGGGATGGAGGGAAAACTGTTTTTT. V and J are TRBV18 and TRBJ1-4; D is unresolved. Germline loops: CDR1 KGHSH, CDR2 LQKENI. The CDR3 covers 13 residues. V lost 4 bases and J 10 bases, leaving 13 bases between the germline ends.

This clone was seen a few times. The chain joins TRBV7-9 to TRBJ1-5; unclear D gene. The length of the CDR3 is 12 residues. The germline V and J ends were trimmed by 8 bases and 4 bases, with 9 bases remaining between them. Germline loops: CDR1 SEHNR, CDR2 FQNEAQ (reference sequence). DNA for the CDR3: TGTGCCAGCGGCACCGAAAATCAGCCCCAGCATTTT. This translates into CASGTENQPQHF.

V and J are TRBV28 and TRBJ1-1; D ambiguous. Trimming left V 6 bases short and J 6 bases short, with 14 bases between. Looked up from germline, CDR1 is MDHEN and CDR2 is SYDVKM. The CDR3 is 13 amino acids. The CDR3 reads CASRMGGLAEAFF. DNA for the CDR3: TGTGCCAGCAGGATGGGAGGGCTCGCTGAAGCTTTCTTT.

This clone came up a few times. This rearrangement joins TRBV7-2 to TRBJ2-7; 8 bases align to TRBD2. From germline, CDR1 is SGHTA and CDR2 FQGNSA. CDR3 length equals 15 residues. V was clipped by 2 bases and J by 5 bases; unmatched bases: 8. CDR3 coding DNA: TGTGCCAGCAGCTTAACGAGCGGGAGAACCCACGAGCAGTACTTC. Residues: CASSLTSGRTHEQYF.

This chain joins TRBV27 and TRBJ2-1; TRBD2 matches at 10 bases. J lost 4 bases, V lost 4 bases, and 4 bases had no gene match. CDR1 and CDR2 (germline): MNHEY, SMNVEV (reference sequence). This CDR3 has 15 amino acids. The CDR3 loop is CASSSSSGGYNEQFF. In DNA, the CDR3 is TGTGCCAGCAGTTCGTCTAGCGGGGGTTACAATGAGCAGTTCTTC.

This chain links TRBV2 with TRBJ1-6; a possible D gene is TRBD1 (6 bases). The CDR3 consists of 15 residues. The germline V and J ends were trimmed by 7 bases and 9 bases, with 19 bases remaining between them. Germline CDR1 and CDR2: SNHLY and FYNNEI. CDR3 sequence (DNA): TGTGCCAGCACCCCAGGCGAGGGGGATTTTTCACCCCTCCACTTT. Amino acid sequence: CASTPGEGDFSPLHF.

The chain combines TRBV19 with TRBJ2-3; no clear D. The CDR3 covers 13 residues. Trimming pared 0 bases from V and 6 bases from J, leaving 7 bases between. Germline V gene lookup returns CDR1 LNHDA and CDR2 SQIVND (reference sequence). This CDR3 reads CASSIDRSDTQYF. CDR3 nucleotide sequence: TGTGCCAGTAGTATAGATAGATCGGATACGCAGTATTTT. Full variable domain (rest looked up from reference TRBV19 and TRBJ2-3): DGGITQSPKYLFRKEGQNVTLSCEQNLNHDAMYWYRQDPGQGLRLIYYSQIVNDFQKGDIAEGYSVSREKKESFPLTVTSAQKNPTAFYLCASSIDRSDTQYFGPGTRLTVL.

The rearrangement uses TRBV28 and TRBJ2-7; no firm D call. This CDR3 comprises 12 residues. Germline V CDR1 and CDR2: MDHEN, SYDVKM. V gave up 8 bases and J gave up 0 bases, with 8 bases separating them. CDR3 coding DNA: TGTGCCAGCTCTAGTACCTCCTACGAGCAGTACTTC. Protein product: CASSSTSYEQYF.

The chain couples TRBV7-2 to TRBJ2-2, with TRBD2 matching over 8 bases. J lost 4 bases, V lost 4 bases, and 5 bases had no gene match. Per germline, CDR1 SGHTA and CDR2 FQGNSA. CDR3 length: 15 amino acids. CDR3 nucleotide sequence: TGTGCCAGCAGCTACAGCGGGAGTGGCACCGGGGAGCTGTTTTTT. This translates into CASSYSGSGTGELFF.

The V call is TRBV13, the J call TRBJ2-7; 9 positions agree with TRBD2. The ends lost 5 bases at V and 6 bases at J; junction bases unmatched: 8. The CDR3 totals 14 residues. CDR1 and CDR2 from the germline V gene are PRHDT and FYEKMQ (reference sequence). In DNA, the CDR3 is TGTGCCAGCAGCCCGCCTCCTAGCGGGGTCGAGCAGTACTTC. Amino acids: CASSPPPSGVEQYF.

J is TRBJ1-3 and V is TRBV7-2, with D perhaps matching TRBD1 (6 bases). The CDR3 consists of 15 residues. The germline V gene encodes CDR1 SGHTA and CDR2 FQGNSA. Between the trimmed V and J ends, which lost 6 bases and 6 bases, there was a span of 18 bases. CDR3 residues: CASSRLGGLPNTIYF. Here the CDR3 DNA reads TGTGCCAGCAGTCGCTTGGGGGGGCTCCCAAACACCATATATTTT.

This chain links TRBV6-5 with TRBJ1-5, with D perhaps TRBD1 (6 bases). Per germline, CDR1 MNHEY and CDR2 SVGAGI. The CDR3 contains 15 residues. V was trimmed by 0 bases and J by 5 bases, leaving 11 bases between them. The chain's CDR3 is CASSYSVRGDQPQHF. For the CDR3, the DNA is TGTGCCAGCAGTTACTCGGTCAGGGGAGATCAGCCCCAGCATTTT.

This clone showed up just once. This sequence joins TRBV9 and TRBJ2-7; 7 bases align to TRBD2. Germline loops: CDR1 SGDLS, CDR2 YYNGEE. This CDR3 contains 14 residues. The V segment lost 1 base and the J segment 2 bases; nucleotides outside the gene matches: 3. The CDR3 nucleotides read TGTGCCAGCAGCGTAATGGGAGGGGCCTACGAGCAGTACTTC. Translating gives CASSVMGGAYEQYF.

The chain couples TRBV6-5 to TRBJ2-1, with 8 bases matching TRBD1. The germline CDR1 and CDR2 sequences are MNHEY and SVGAGI. The CDR3 has 13 residues. J gave up 5 bases and V 5 bases, and 2 bases lay outside the gene matches. CDR3 sequence (DNA): TGTGCCAGCAGTCAGACAGGGGACAATGAGCAGTTCTTC. Protein sequence: CASSQTGDNEQFF.

The J gene is TRBJ2-2, the V gene TRBV3-1 (or the pseudogene TRBV3-2); a possible D gene is TRBD2 (5 bases). Looked up from germline, CDR1 is LGHDT and CDR2 is YNNKEL (reference sequence). The CDR3 spans 17 residues. V lost 1 base and J lost 5, with 17 bases in between. CDR3 in DNA: TGTGCCAGCAGCCAAGTTGAGGGCCAGTGGGGAACCGGGGAGCTGTTTTTT. Its protein product is CASSQVEGQWGTGELFF.

The chain is built from TRBV4-1 and TRBJ1-4, with D tentatively TRBD1 (5 bases). The CDR3 has 18 amino acids. V lost 3 bases to trimming and J lost 1 base, with 18 bases between them. The germline gives CDR1 MGHRA, CDR2 YSYEKL. CDR3 region: CASSHRAGRMGTNEKLFF. CDR3 nucleotide sequence: TGCGCCAGCAGCCATAGGGCAGGGAGGATGGGAACTAATGAAAAACTGTTTTTT.

The chain combines TRBV3-1 (or the pseudogene TRBV3-2) with TRBJ2-1; 8 nucleotides line up with TRBD2. Trimming took 1 base from V and 2 from J; bases not matched to a gene: 4. Germline CDR1 LGHDT, CDR2 YNNKEL (reference sequence). The CDR3 sequence is 16 residues long. Here the CDR3 reads CASSQGAGATYNEQFF. CDR3 in DNA: TGTGCCAGCAGCCAAGGAGCGGGGGCTACCTACAATGAGCAGTTCTTC.

The CDR3, as DNA: TGTGCCAGCAGCCAGGGGACAGGGATCGAGACCCAGTACTTC. Its translation: CASSQGTGIETQYF. V and J are TRBV3-1 (or the pseudogene TRBV3-2) and TRBJ2-5; the match to TRBD1 covers 9 bases. The CDR3 is 14 residues long. V lost 3 bases and J lost 5; bases outside the gene matches: 4. Germline V gives CDR1 LGHDT, CDR2 YNNKEL (reference sequence).

The chain links TRBV28 to TRBJ2-7; D is unclear. CDR1 is MDHEN and CDR2 is SYDVKM in the germline V gene. The V gene lost 8 bases and the J gene lost 4 bases, with 12 bases spanning the gap. CDR3 length: 12 amino acids. CDR3 residues: CASRRGEYEQYF. The CDR3 DNA reads TGTGCCAGCCGGCGAGGCGAATACGAGCAGTACTTC.

CDR3 amino acids: CASTMWRQPNTEAFF. Written as DNA, the CDR3 is TGTGCCAGCACCATGTGGAGGCAGCCGAACACTGAAGCTTTCTTT. The chain carries TRBV5-5 and TRBJ1-1; D is ambiguous. Trimming took 6 bases from V and 1 from J, leaving 16 bases between them. Germline loops: CDR1 SGHKS, CDR2 YYEKEE (reference sequence). The CDR3 spans 15 residues.

The chain links TRBV7-3 to TRBJ2-1, with 15 bases identical to TRBD2. In germline, CDR1 is SGHTA, CDR2 FQGTGA. The junction had 3 bases not matched to a gene; V was cut back by 1 base and J by 8 bases. CDR3 size: 16 residues. The CDR3 is CASSLMGLAGGHEQFF. CDR3 in DNA: TGTGCCAGCAGCTTAATGGGACTAGCGGGGGGCCATGAGCAGTTCTTC.

The chain combines TRBV2 with TRBJ2-7; D perhaps matches TRBD2 (5 bases). Germline CDR1 reads SNHLY; CDR2 reads FYNNEI. The V and J ends lost 8 bases and 6 bases respectively, with 14 bases between them. The CDR3 is 12 residues long. Here the CDR3 reads CASGPVRGEQYF. The DNA of the CDR3 is TGTGCCAGCGGACCTGTCCGGGGCGAGCAGTACTTC.

This clone has a single count. CDR3 nucleotides: TGTGCCAGCAGAGCAGGACAAGGTCCCTACAATGAGCAGTTCTTC. As protein: CASRAGQGPYNEQFF. The chain links TRBV2 to TRBJ2-1, with D possibly being TRBD1 (5 bases). The CDR3 consists of 15 residues. V was trimmed by 6 bases and J by 2 bases, leaving 14 bases between them. Germline V gene lookup returns CDR1 SNHLY and CDR2 FYNNEI.